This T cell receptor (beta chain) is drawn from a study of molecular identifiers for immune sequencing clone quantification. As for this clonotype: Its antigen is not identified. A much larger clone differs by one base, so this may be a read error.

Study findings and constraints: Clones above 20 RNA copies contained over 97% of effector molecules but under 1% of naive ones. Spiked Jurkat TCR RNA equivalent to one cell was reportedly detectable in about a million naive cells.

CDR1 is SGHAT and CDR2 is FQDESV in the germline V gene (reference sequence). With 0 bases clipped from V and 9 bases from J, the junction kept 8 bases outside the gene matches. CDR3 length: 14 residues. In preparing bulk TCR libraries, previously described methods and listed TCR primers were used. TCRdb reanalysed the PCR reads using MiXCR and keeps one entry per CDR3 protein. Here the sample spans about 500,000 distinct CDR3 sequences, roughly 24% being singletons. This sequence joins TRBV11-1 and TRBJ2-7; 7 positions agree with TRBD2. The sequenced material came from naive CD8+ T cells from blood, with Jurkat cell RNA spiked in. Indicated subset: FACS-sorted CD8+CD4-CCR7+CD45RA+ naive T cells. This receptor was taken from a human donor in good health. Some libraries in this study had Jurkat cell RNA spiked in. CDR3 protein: CASSLASGTFGQYF. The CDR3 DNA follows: TGTGCCAGCAGCTTAGCGAGCGGGACCTTCGGGCAGTACTTC.